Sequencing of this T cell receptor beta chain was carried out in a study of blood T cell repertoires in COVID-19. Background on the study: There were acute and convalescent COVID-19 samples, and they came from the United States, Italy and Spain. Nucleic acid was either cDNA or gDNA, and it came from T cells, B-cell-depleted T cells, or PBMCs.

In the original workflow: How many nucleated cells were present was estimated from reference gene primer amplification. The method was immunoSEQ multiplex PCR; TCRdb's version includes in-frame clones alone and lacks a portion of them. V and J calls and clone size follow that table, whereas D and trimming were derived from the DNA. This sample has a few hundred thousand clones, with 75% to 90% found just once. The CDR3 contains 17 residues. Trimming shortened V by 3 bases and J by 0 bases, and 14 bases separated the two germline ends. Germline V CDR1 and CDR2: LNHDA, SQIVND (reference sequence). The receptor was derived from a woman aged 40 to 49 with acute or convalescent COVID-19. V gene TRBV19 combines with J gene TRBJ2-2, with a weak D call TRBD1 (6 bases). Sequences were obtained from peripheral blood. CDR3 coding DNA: TGTGCCAGTAGTATGGGGGCCGGGACGGCGAACACCGGGGAGCTGTTTTTT. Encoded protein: CASSMGAGTANTGELFF. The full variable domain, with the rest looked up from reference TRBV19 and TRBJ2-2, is DGGITQSPKYLFRKEGQNVTLSCEQNLNHDAMYWYRQDPGQGLRLIYYSQIVNDFQKGDIAEGYSVSREKKESFPLTVTSAQKNPTAFYLCASSMGAGTANTGELFFGEGSRLTVL.